The rows below give T cell receptor beta chains drawn from one sample of a study of T cells in Graves' hyperthyroidism and ophthalmopathy. A single record per CDR3 protein comes from TCRdb applying MiXCR to the multiplex PCR reads. The sample has about 340,000 distinct CDR3 sequences; roughly 18% are singletons. Sequencing used blood. Receptors originate from a woman in her forties or fifties with Graves' hyperthyroidism. CDR3s include the opening cysteine and the closing phenylalanine or tryptophan. The D gene is left open where the match is weak. Expanded clones are given a class, and other clones once, few, many or no size at all.

>TRBV7-2|13|-|TRBJ2-7|few
TGTGCCAGCAGCTTGGATTGGCGGCACGAGCAGTACTTC
CASSLDWRHEQYF
>TRBV6-1|18|TRBD1|TRBJ1-3|-
TGTGCCAGCAGTGAAGCGGGACAGGGGGTCCTTTTCGGAAACACCATATATTTT
CASSEAGQGVLFGNTIYF
>TRBV4-2|16|-|TRBJ2-2|-
TGTGCCAGCAGCCAAGATCGAATCCAGCGAACCGGGGAGCTGTTTTTT
CASSQDRIQRTGELFF
>TRBV27|17|-|TRBJ2-5|-
TGTGCCAGCAGCGGATCCGGGACCAGCGGACCCCAAGAGACCCAGTACTTC
CASSGSGTSGPQETQYF
>TRBV5-1|15|-|TRBJ1-1|-
TGCGCCAGCAGCTTGGTCGCGGGGGCGAGCGCTGAAGCTTTCTTT
CASSLVAGASAEAFF
>TRBV3-1|15|-|TRBJ1-2|few
TGTGCCAGCAGCCAAGATTTTTCGGGATACTATGGCTACACCTTC
CASSQDFSGYYGYTF
>TRBV3-1|15|-|TRBJ1-2|many
TGTGCCAGCAGCCGAGATGCGGAGCTCCTTGATGGCTACACCTTC
CASSRDAELLDGYTF
>TRBV2|12|-|TRBJ2-5|many
TGTGCCAGCAGGATGGTTGGAGAGACCCAGTACTTC
CASRMVGETQYF
>TRBV20-1|15|-|TRBJ2-7|many
TGCAGTGCTAGAGATTCTACTGGGAGCTCCTACGAGCAGTACTTC
CSARDSTGSSYEQYF
>TRBV28|17|-|TRBJ1-3|many
TGTGCCAGCAGTTTAGGGTCAGACCCTCGCTCTGGAAACACCATATATTTT
CASSLGSDPRSGNTIYF
>TRBV12-3/TRBV12-4|13|-|TRBJ1-5|many
TGTGCCAGCAGTGCCCAGTCCAATCAGCCCCAGCATTTT
CASSAQSNQPQHF
>TRBV27|13|TRBD2|TRBJ2-1|few
TGTGCCAGCAGTCCGGGACTATACAATGAGCAGTTCTTC
CASSPGLYNEQFF
>TRBV6-5|14|TRBD1|TRBJ1-4|-
TGTGCCAGCAGTTACCAGGGGGCGTATGAAAAACTGTTTTTT
CASSYQGAYEKLFF
>TRBV5-1|14|TRBD2|TRBJ2-2|-
TGTGCCAGCAGCTTAATGGGAGGGCCCGGGGAGCTGTTTTTT
CASSLMGGPGELFF
>TRBV20-1|16|TRBD1|TRBJ1-1|-
TGCAGTGGGAGTATTGCCGGGACAGGGGGTGGGACTGAAGCTTTCTTT
CSGSIAGTGGGTEAFF
>TRBV9|13|-|TRBJ2-3|few
TGTGCCAGCAGCCCCGAATATGGGGGCACGCAGTATTTT
CASSPEYGGTQYF
>TRBV20-1|13|-|TRBJ1-1|-
TGCAGTGCTAGGAGTCAGTTGAACACTGAAGCTTTCTTT
CSARSQLNTEAFF
>TRBV18|16|TRBD2|TRBJ2-7|-
TGTGCCAGCTCACCAATCACACGGACTAGCTCGTACGAGCAGTACTTC
CASSPITRTSSYEQYF
>TRBV10-3|18|TRBD1|TRBJ2-2|-
TGTGCCATCAGTACATCAATTATTGGGACAGTCGACACCGGGGAGCTGTTTTTT
CAISTSIIGTVDTGELFF
>TRBV28|16|-|TRBJ1-4|-
TGTGCCAGCAGTTTAGCCCGTCGTGCGGCGTCGGAAAAACTGTTTTTT
CASSLARRAASEKLFF
>TRBV7-9|16|TRBD1|TRBJ2-4|-
TGTGCCAGCAGCCATTCCCTCCGCGGACAGGGTTACATTCAGTACTTC
CASSHSLRGQGYIQYF
>TRBV3-1|15|-|TRBJ1-1|-
TGTGCCAGCAGCCAAGGTGGGGGGGCGCAGGCTGAAGCTTTCTTT
CASSQGGGAQAEAFF
>TRBV3-1|18|TRBD2|TRBJ2-2|few
TGTGCCAGCAGCTACGGACTAGCGGGGGGACCGAACACCGGGGAGCTGTTTTTT
CASSYGLAGGPNTGELFF
>TRBV19|15|TRBD1|TRBJ2-3|few
TGTGCCAGTAGTCCAACCGACAGGGTGGCAGATACGCAGTATTTT
CASSPTDRVADTQYF
>TRBV2|16|-|TRBJ1-6|few
TGTGCCAGCAGTTATCGGGGGAGCTCCTATAATTCACCCCTCCACTTT
CASSYRGSSYNSPLHF
>TRBV18|14|TRBD1|TRBJ2-1|many
TGTGCCAGCTCACCCGACAGGGTGAGGGGTGAGCAGTTCTTC
CASSPDRVRGEQFF
>TRBV24-1|12|-|TRBJ1-5|-
TGTGCCACCGGAGATGGCAATCAGCCCCAGCATTTT
CATGDGNQPQHF
>TRBV25-1|14|-|TRBJ1-3|-
TGTGCCAGCAGTGAATATGGGGACGGAAACACCATATATTTT
CASSEYGDGNTIYF
>TRBV12-5|16|-|TRBJ2-5|-
TGTGCTAGTGGTTTGGTACTCCGAGGGCAAGGGGAGACCCAGTACTTC
CASGLVLRGQGETQYF
>TRBV30|14|-|TRBJ1-5|many
TGTGCCTGGAGTAGACAGCTAACTAATCAGCCCCAGCATTTT
CAWSRQLTNQPQHF
>TRBV7-9|17|TRBD2|TRBJ2-5|few
TGTGCCAGCAGCTTAGAAGGATACGGGAGGCGGGCGGAGACCCAGTACTTC
CASSLEGYGRRAETQYF
>TRBV10-3|13|TRBD1|TRBJ2-4|many
TGTGCCATCAGTGACGGACAGGGAAGCATTCAGTACTTC
CAISDGQGSIQYF
>TRBV11-2|16|-|TRBJ2-3|-
TGTGCCAGCAGCTTAGCGCTGGGGGGTAGGGCAGATACGCAGTATTTT
CASSLALGGRADTQYF